These 14 T cell receptor beta chains were sequenced from one sample in a study of cytomegalovirus exposure and HLA in healthy donors. Sequencing used immunoSEQ multiplex PCR; TCRdb keeps in-frame clones, though not all of them. The sample has 120,000 or so clones, around 90% seen once. Sequencing input: PBMCs. Every receptor here comes from a woman aged 18-35 years in good health and CMV-seronegative.

This clone was picked up a small number of times. This rearrangement joins TRBV7-6 to TRBJ1-4, with a weak D call TRBD1 (5 bases). CDR1 is SGHVS and CDR2 is FNYEAQ in the germline V gene. This CDR3 has 15 amino acids. V was cut by 5 bases and J by 3 bases, with 13 bases left in between. This CDR3 is CASSPWGKANEKLFF. CDR3 DNA: TGTGCCAGCAGCCCTTGGGGCAAAGCTAATGAAAAACTGTTTTTT.

CDR3 DNA sequence: TGTGCCAGCAGGGGGACTAGCGGGAGGGCCTTTAAGTTCTTC. Its translation: CASRGTSGRAFKFF. This chain links TRBV2 with TRBJ2-1, with TRBD2 identical over 16 bases. The V gene's germline CDR1 is SNHLY and CDR2 FYNNEI. CDR3 length: 14 amino acids. J lost 14 bases, V lost 6 bases, and 7 bases had no gene match.

The chain has TRBV7-2 and TRBJ1-1; a possible D gene is TRBD1 (6 bases). From germline, CDR1 is SGHTA and CDR2 FQGNSA. There are 13 residues in the CDR3. The germline V and J ends were trimmed by 7 bases and 8 bases, with 17 bases remaining between them. CDR3 sequence (DNA): TGTGCCAGCACTTCGACCGCCGGGACAGAAGCTTTCTTT. As protein: CASTSTAGTEAFF.

V and J are TRBV5-1 and TRBJ1-6; D may be TRBD1 (5 bases). Trimming took 5 bases from V and 8 from J, leaving 17 bases between them. This CDR3 has 15 amino acids. CDR1 and CDR2 from the germline V gene are SGHRS and YFSETQ. DNA for the CDR3: TGCGCCAGCAGGCACCAGGGTGTACTGGATTCACCCCTCCACTTT. Translated: CASRHQGVLDSPLHF.

The V and J genes are TRBV5-6 and TRBJ1-2; the D gene is possibly TRBD1 (6 bases). V was pared by 2 bases and J by 6 bases, with 14 bases between. The germline gives CDR1 SGHDT, CDR2 YYEEEE. This CDR3 has 14 residues. As DNA, the CDR3 is TGTGCCAGCAGCTTTCCGAGACAGGACCATGGCTACACCTTC. Translating it yields CASSFPRQDHGYTF.

This chain joins TRBV5-6 and TRBJ2-6; D unclear. Germline V lookup: CDR1 SGHDT, CDR2 YYEEEE. CDR3 size: 16 residues. The V end was cut by 0 bases, the J end by 0 bases, with 7 bases between. The CDR3 DNA is TGTGCCAGCAGCTTGGTGGGCATCTCTGGGGCCAACGTCCTGACTTTC. Translation: CASSLVGISGANVLTF.

V gene TRBV11-2 combines with J gene TRBJ2-3, with 9 positions matching TRBD1. The germline V gene encodes CDR1 SGHAT and CDR2 FQNNGV. V shed 4 bases and J 6 bases; nucleotides not matched to a gene: 8. The CDR3 covers 15 residues. CDR3: CASSWGTGTVDTQYF. The CDR3 nucleotides read TGTGCCAGCAGCTGGGGGACAGGGACGGTGGATACGCAGTATTTT.

The chain combines TRBV29-1 with TRBJ2-7, with 7 bases that match TRBD1. Germline V lookup: CDR1 SQVTM, CDR2 ANQGSEA. With V trimmed by 2 bases and J by 0 bases, 4 bases remained unmatched. The CDR3 has 14 amino acids. The CDR3 nucleotides are TGCAGCGTTGAATACAGGGACAGCTCCTACGAGCAGTACTTC. It codes for CSVEYRDSSYEQYF.

The chain recombines TRBV4-2 with TRBJ2-1; 8 nucleotides match TRBD2. Germline CDR1 LGHNA, CDR2 YNFKEQ. This CDR3 spans 17 amino acids. V gave up 4 bases and J gave up 0 bases; unmatched junction bases: 8. The chain's CDR3 is CASSPTGGAGSYNEQFF. The CDR3 region has the DNA TGTGCCAGCAGCCCTACGGGGGGGGCCGGCTCCTACAATGAGCAGTTCTTC.

CDR3: CASSLRPSGSMNEQYF. The CDR3 DNA reads TGTGCCAGCAGCTTACGTCCTAGCGGGAGTATGAACGAGCAGTACTTC. The J gene is TRBJ2-7, the V gene TRBV11-2; 10 nucleotides match TRBD2. The CDR3 has 16 amino acids. Germline V gene lookup returns CDR1 SGHAT and CDR2 FQNNGV. V lost 2 bases and J lost 5; bases outside the gene matches: 9.

The chain joins TRBV10-3 to TRBJ2-7; D is perhaps TRBD1 (6 bases). V lost 6 bases and J 0 bases, leaving 9 bases between the germline ends. This CDR3 has 13 residues. CDR1 ENHRY and CDR2 SYGVKD come from the germline V gene. CDR3 DNA: TGTGCCATCAGCGACAGGTACTCCTACGAGCAGTACTTC. This encodes CAISDRYSYEQYF.

The CDR3 protein is CASSPKRVPYEQYF. The CDR3, as DNA: TGTGCCAGCAGCCCCAAGCGGGTTCCCTACGAGCAGTACTTC. V is TRBV5-6 and J is TRBJ2-7; a possible D gene is TRBD2 (6 bases). V lost 4 bases, J lost 2 bases, and 13 bases lay in between. Per germline, CDR1 SGHDT and CDR2 YYEEEE. This CDR3 has 14 residues.

The chain recombines TRBV25-1 with TRBJ2-1, with 10 positions matching TRBD2. The CDR3 length is 16 residues. V lost 1 base and J lost 7; bases outside the gene matches: 7. From germline, CDR1 is MGHDK and CDR2 SYGVNS. The CDR3 is CASSELGLAGENEQFF. The CDR3 coding sequence is TGTGCCAGCAGTGAATTGGGTCTAGCGGGAGAAAATGAGCAGTTCTTC. Full variable domain (remainder filled in from reference TRBV25-1 and TRBJ2-1): EADIYQTPRYLVIGTGKKITLECSQTMGHDKMYWYQQDPGMELHLIHYSYGVNSTEKGDLSSESTVSRIRTEHFPLTLESARPSHTSQYLCASSELGLAGENEQFFGPGTRLTVL.

The V call is TRBV7-6, the J call TRBJ2-1; the match to TRBD2 covers 7 bases. V was pared by 2 bases and J by 2 bases, with 3 bases of the junction left unmatched. The CDR3 has 15 residues. CDR1 and CDR2 from the germline V gene are SGHVS and FNYEAQ. The DNA of the CDR3 is TGTGCCAGCAGCTTATCCCGGGGGGCCTACAATGAGCAGTTCTTC. Translating it yields CASSLSRGAYNEQFF.